The TCR beta chain described here comes from a study of cytomegalovirus exposure and HLA in healthy donors. The wider study: Most genotyped donors, about four fifths of roughly 400, had Caucasian-associated genetic ancestry. Whole-study findings and limits: TCR association rates varied by HLA locus in a later analysis, with DRB1 highest and HLA-C lowest. Accurate HLA-A and HLA-B prediction from TCR beta sequences was reported for most subjects.

PCR primers comprised 60 Vbeta and 13 Jbeta primers. Profiling relied on immunoSEQ multiplex PCR, and the TCRdb table lists in-frame clones only, not all of them. The sample holds about 120,000 clones, roughly three quarters seen once. The CDR3 is 14 residues long. Germline-derived CDR1 and CDR2 are SGHTS and YDEGEE. Trimming cost V 3 bases and J 3 bases, with 9 bases left between them. On this clone itself: Its target is unknown.

The chain combines TRBV5-8 with TRBJ1-4; D uncertain. The source of this sequence is a woman aged 18-29 years in good health and CMV-seronegative. The specimen sequenced was PBMCs. The CDR3 nucleotides are TGTGCCAGCAGCTCGGGTATTTCTAATGAAAAACTGTTTTTT. Translating gives CASSSGISNEKLFF.